This T cell receptor beta chain is from a study of T cell responses to AZD1222 COVID-19 vaccine. For the study at large: The study pooled second doses at about 4 or about 12 weeks. Study results and caveats: Unmutated regions of variants are reportedly targeted by nearly half of spike-specific TCRs. Clonal diversity was possibly underestimated, and white British individuals and females predominated among donors. Recipients of AZD1222 seropositive at baseline numbered only 6 or 7.

Profiling relied on immunoSEQ multiplex PCR, and the TCRdb table lists in-frame clones only, not all of them. The sample comprises some 130,000 clones, 88% of which are singletons, and approximately 8% rests with the top ten. Trimming shortened V by 5 bases and J by 4 bases, and 14 bases separated the two germline ends. Germline V gene lookup returns CDR1 LNHDA and CDR2 SQIVND (reference sequence). The CDR3 loop spans 15 amino acids. Comments on this clone: The antigen is unknown.

The material was peripheral blood, obtained on day 0 of AZD1222 vaccination. The TCR was taken from an adult in good health. The rearrangement uses TRBV19 and TRBJ2-2; D not resolved. The CDR3 sequence: CASSPRRETTGELFF. CDR3 in DNA: TGTGCCAGTAGTCCACGTAGGGAAACCACCGGGGAGCTGTTTTTT. The entire variable domain, with the rest obtained from reference TRBV19 and TRBJ2-2, is as follows: DGGITQSPKYLFRKEGQNVTLSCEQNLNHDAMYWYRQDPGQGLRLIYYSQIVNDFQKGDIAEGYSVSREKKESFPLTVTSAQKNPTAFYLCASSPRRETTGELFFGEGSRLTVL.